This TCR beta chain stems from a study of control samples from healthy donors and cancer patients. Profiled with immunoSEQ multiplex PCR; TCRdb holds only in-frame clones, not every one. The top ten clones hold approximately 1.8% of a sample with fewer than 250,000 clones, about 90% of them seen once. V lost 0 bases and J 0 bases, leaving 18 bases between the germline ends. Per germline, CDR1 SGDLS and CDR2 YYNGEE. The CDR3 covers 18 residues. The source is a man aged 25 to 40 in good health. The sample taken for sequencing was blood. This chain connects TRBV9 to TRBJ1-2; no firm D call. In DNA, the CDR3 is TGTGCCAGCAGCGTAGTCCGGGATCCTACTAGACCTAACTATGGCTACACCTTC. It translates to CASSVVRDPTRPNYGYTF.